This T cell receptor beta chain was sequenced during a study of early T cells in non-severe SARS-CoV-2 infection. TCRdb ran MiXCR on the 5' RACE reads and lists one entry per CDR3 protein. The sample contains tens of thousands of distinct CDR3 sequences, around 4% of which appear only once. V shed 4 bases, J shed 2 bases, and the junction held 12 bases outside the gene matches. The CDR3 is 18 residues long. Germline V gene sequence: CDR1 LGHNA, CDR2 YSLEER. This TCR was sampled from an adult who was a healthcare worker with PCR-confirmed SARS-CoV-2 infection or an uninfected control (not recorded which). The V call is TRBV4-3, the J call TRBJ1-5; 9 bases agree with TRBD1. The sequenced material came from whole blood. The CDR3 DNA reads TGCGCCAGCAGCCCGACACTTACAGGGGGCCCACGCAATCAGCCCCAGCATTTT. This translates into CASSPTLTGGPRNQPQHF.